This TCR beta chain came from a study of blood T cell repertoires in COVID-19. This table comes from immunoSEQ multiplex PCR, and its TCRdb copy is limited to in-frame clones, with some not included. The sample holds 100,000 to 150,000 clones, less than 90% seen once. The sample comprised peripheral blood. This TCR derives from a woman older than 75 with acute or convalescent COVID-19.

The CDR3 loop reads CASSQITGGMEYVPLHF. Here the CDR3 DNA reads TGCGCCAGCAGCCAAATCACAGGGGGGATGGAGTATGTACCCCTCCACTTT. This chain links TRBV4-1 with TRBJ1-6, with TRBD1 identical over 8 bases. The CDR3 is 17 residues long. Germline loops: CDR1 MGHRA, CDR2 YSYEKL. V shed 2 bases, J shed 12 bases, and the junction held 15 bases outside the gene matches.